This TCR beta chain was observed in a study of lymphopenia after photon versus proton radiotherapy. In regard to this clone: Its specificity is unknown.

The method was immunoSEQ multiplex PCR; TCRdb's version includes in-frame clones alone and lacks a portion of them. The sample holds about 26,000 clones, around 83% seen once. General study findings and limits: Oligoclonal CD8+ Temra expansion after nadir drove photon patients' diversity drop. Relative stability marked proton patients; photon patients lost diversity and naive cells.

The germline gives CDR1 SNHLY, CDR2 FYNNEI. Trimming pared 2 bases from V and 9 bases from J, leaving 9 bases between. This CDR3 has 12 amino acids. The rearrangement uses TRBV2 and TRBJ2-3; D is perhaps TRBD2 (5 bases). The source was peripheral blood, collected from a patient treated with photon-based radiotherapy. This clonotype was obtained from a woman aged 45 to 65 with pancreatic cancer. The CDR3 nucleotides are TGTGCCAGCAGTGAAAGGTGGGAGACGCAGTATTTT. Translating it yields CASSERWETQYF. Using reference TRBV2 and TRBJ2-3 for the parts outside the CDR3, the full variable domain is EPEVTQTPSHQVTQMGQEVILRCVPISNHLYFYWYRQILGQKVEFLVSFYNNEISEKSEIFDDQFSVERPDGSNFTLKIRSTKLEDSAMYFCASSERWETQYFGPGTRLTVL.